Below, 25 T cell receptor beta chains from the same sample are listed, as sequenced in a study of cytomegalovirus exposure and HLA in healthy donors. The primer mix had 60 Vbeta and 13 Jbeta primers. The assay was immunoSEQ multiplex PCR, and TCRdb's table has in-frame clones only and misses some. The top ten hold approximately 4.8% of the sample, which has tens of thousands of clones, about 77% seen once. The material sequenced was PBMCs. These receptors came from a male donor in good health and CMV-seropositive.

V is TRBV28 and J is TRBJ2-7, with D possibly matching TRBD2 (5 bases). The CDR3 sequence is 15 residues long. Per the germline V gene, CDR1 is MDHEN and CDR2 is SYDVKM. V was trimmed by 4 bases and J by 12 bases, leaving 25 bases between them. CDR3 in amino acids: CASSSRLGQSGEWYF. In DNA, the CDR3 is TGTGCCAGCAGTTCTCGCTTAGGGCAAAGTGGGGAGTGGTACTTC. Drawing the rest from reference TRBV28 and TRBJ2-7, the complete variable domain is DVKVTQSSRYLVKRTGEKVFLECVQDMDHENMFWYRQDPGLGLRLIYFSYDVKMKEKGDIPEGYSVSREKKERFSLILESASTNQTSMYLCASSSRLGQSGEWYFGPGTRLTVT.

This clone showed up just a few times. V usage is TRBV6-1 and J usage is TRBJ2-7; 8 bases align to TRBD2. V lost 5 bases to trimming and J lost 1 base; unmatched junction nucleotides: 7. The CDR3 consists of 15 residues. CDR1 is MNHNS, CDR2 SASEGT, per germline. The CDR3 loop reads CASSSGGALSYEQYF. In DNA, the CDR3 is TGTGCCAGCAGTTCGGGGGGGGCCCTGTCCTACGAGCAGTACTTC.

The genes are TRBV7-6 and TRBJ2-3; TRBD2 is a possible D gene (5 bases). Trimming took 9 bases from V and 2 from J, leaving 15 bases between them. The germline V gene has CDR1 SGHVS and CDR2 FNYEAQ. The CDR3 is 14 residues long. The CDR3 region is CASLLGPSTDTQYF. The CDR3 DNA is TGTGCCAGTTTACTAGGCCCCTCCACAGATACGCAGTATTTT.

This chain joins TRBV28 and TRBJ2-1; 11 bases are a match to TRBD2. Per germline, CDR1 MDHEN and CDR2 SYDVKM. This CDR3 region has 16 residues. J lost 7 bases, V lost 5 bases, and 10 bases had no gene match. CDR3 sequence: CASSVISGGAINEQFF. The CDR3 DNA follows: TGTGCCAGCAGTGTCATTAGCGGGGGGGCCATTAATGAGCAGTTCTTC.

This chain joins TRBV6-1 and TRBJ2-7; 7 bases are a match to TRBD1. The germline V gene encodes CDR1 MNHNS and CDR2 SASEGT. The CDR3 totals 14 residues. The J segment lost 4 bases and the V segment lost 10 bases, leaving 13 bases of the junction unmatched. CDR3 in DNA: TGTGCCACTTCGAGGGACGCAGGGGGTTACGAGCAGTACTTC. Translation gives CATSRDAGGYEQYF.

This clone was counted a single time. The chain recombines TRBV7-9 with TRBJ1-6; possible D gene TRBD1, 6 bases. This CDR3 comprises 13 residues. V was shortened by 1 base and J by 9 bases, with 7 bases between the two germline ends. Germline V lookup: CDR1 SEHNR, CDR2 FQNEAQ (reference sequence). This CDR3 is CASSLGQVSPLHF. The CDR3 bases are TGTGCCAGCAGCTTAGGACAGGTTTCACCCCTCCACTTT. Drawing the rest from reference TRBV7-9 and TRBJ1-6, the complete variable domain is DTGVSQNPRHKITKRGQNVTFRCDPISEHNRLYWYRQTLGQGPEFLTYFQNEAQLEKSRLLSDRFSAERPKGSFSTLEIQRTEQGDSAMYLCASSLGQVSPLHFGNGTRLTVT.

The chain joins TRBV9 to TRBJ1-4; 8 positions match TRBD1. This CDR3 region has 15 residues. Trimming cost V 4 bases and J 5 bases; bases outside gene matches: 7. In germline, CDR1 is SGDLS, CDR2 YYNGEE. In DNA, the CDR3 is TGTGCCAGCAGCTCATCGACAGGGGCAAATGAAAAACTGTTTTTT. Its protein product is CASSSSTGANEKLFF.

This clone occurred once. V gene TRBV27 combines with J gene TRBJ2-5; TRBD1 matches 8 bases. The J call is doubtful: the DNA matches TRBJ2-7 better. The CDR3 is 16 amino acids. Germline V CDR1 and CDR2: MNHEY, SMNVEV (reference sequence). The CDR3 bases are TGTGCCAGCAGTTTATCGGCGGGACAGGTGCCCTACGAGCAGTACTTC. It encodes CASSLSAGQVPYEQYF.

This chain connects TRBV19 to TRBJ1-5; tentative D call: TRBD1 (6 bases). CDR1 and CDR2 (germline): LNHDA, SQIVND (reference sequence). The CDR3 runs 12 residues. V was cut by 5 bases and J by 4 bases, with 6 bases left in between. Written as DNA, the CDR3 is TGTGCCAGTAGTCAGGGGAATCAGCCCCAGCATTTT. This translates into CASSQGNQPQHF.

This chain links TRBV27 with TRBJ1-2; the D is unclear. The CDR3 is 13 amino acids. The germline V gene has CDR1 MNHEY and CDR2 SMNVEV (reference sequence). The V end was cut by 5 bases, the J end by 2 bases, with 9 bases between. The CDR3 nucleotides read TGTGCCAGCAGTCCAACACTAAACTATGGCTACACCTTC. Its translation: CASSPTLNYGYTF.

The chain has TRBV5-4 and TRBJ2-7; 8 nucleotides align to TRBD2. Germline V CDR1 and CDR2: SGHNT, YYREEE (reference sequence). The CDR3 length is 17 residues. Trimming removed 4 bases from V and 5 bases from J; junction bases left unmatched: 17. CDR3 in amino acids: CASSTDGTYRAGDEQYF. The CDR3, as DNA: TGTGCCAGCAGCACGGACGGGACCTACCGAGCGGGGGACGAGCAGTACTTC.

CDR3 sequence reads: CASRIGTGDSVYGYTF. The DNA of the CDR3 is TGTGCCAGCAGGATCGGAACAGGGGATTCTGTCTATGGCTACACCTTC. The V gene is TRBV27, the J gene TRBJ1-2, with TRBD1 matching over 7 bases. Germline CDR1 MNHEY, CDR2 SMNVEV (reference sequence). V was pared by 6 bases and J by 4 bases, with 14 bases of the junction left unmatched. The length of the CDR3 is 16 residues.

This rearrangement joins TRBV6-5 to TRBJ2-1, with 10 nucleotides matching TRBD1. Germline lookup yields CDR1 MNHEY and CDR2 SVGAGI. CDR3 length equals 14 residues. V dropped 5 bases and J dropped 9; count of bases not matched to a gene: 7. CDR3 in amino acids: CASSPGQGISEQFF. CDR3 DNA sequence: TGTGCCAGCAGTCCGGGACAGGGGATTAGTGAGCAGTTCTTC.

V and J are TRBV7-9 and TRBJ2-5; the D is unclear. The V end lost 5 bases, the J end lost 6 bases, and 7 bases lay between the germline ends. The CDR3 consists of 11 residues. Germline V gene sequence: CDR1 SEHNR, CDR2 FQNEAQ (reference sequence). The CDR3 nucleotides read TGTGCCAGCAGCACCACTAAGACCCAGTACTTC. Encoded protein: CASSTTKTQYF.

The chain joins TRBV7-8 to TRBJ2-5, with D possibly TRBD1 on 6 matching bases. The CDR3 extends over 15 amino acids. Trimming removed 7 bases at V and 5 bases at J, with 20 bases between. CDR1 is SGHVS, CDR2 FQNEAQ, per germline. DNA of the CDR3: TGTGCCAGCACCCGATTACAGGGAGATATGGAGACCCAGTACTTC. Translation: CASTRLQGDMETQYF. The full variable domain, rest sourced from reference TRBV7-8 and TRBJ2-5, is GAGVSQSPRYKVAKRGQDVALRCDPISGHVSLFWYQQALGQGPEFLTYFQNEAQLDKSGLPSDRFFAERPEGSVSTLKIQRTQQEDSAVYLCASTRLQGDMETQYFGPGTRLLVL.

This clone was observed a handful of times. The V gene is TRBV30, the J gene TRBJ1-4; D is ambiguous. The CDR3 spans 15 residues. Trimming removed 2 bases from V and 1 base from J, with 11 bases in between. Germline V lookup: CDR1 GTSNPN, CDR2 SVGIG (reference sequence). This CDR3 is CAWSWEGRTNEKLFF. The CDR3 bases are TGTGCCTGGAGTTGGGAGGGAAGAACTAATGAAAAACTGTTTTTT.

This chain joins TRBV16 and TRBJ2-1, with TRBD1 as a possible D gene (6 bases). The CDR3 loop spans 15 amino acids. V lost 4 bases to trimming and J lost 5 bases, with 15 bases between them. The germline gives CDR1 KGHSY, CDR2 FQNENV. Here the CDR3 reads CASSPQGYSNNEQFF. As DNA, the CDR3 is TGTGCCAGCAGCCCACAGGGATACTCTAACAATGAGCAGTTCTTC.

The chain carries TRBV30 and TRBJ2-6; 8 bases map to TRBD2. After removal of 5 bases from V and 2 bases from J, the junction contained 5 bases not matched to a gene. This CDR3 region has 15 residues. The V gene's germline CDR1 is GTSNPN and CDR2 SVGIG (reference sequence). The CDR3 region has the DNA TGTGCCTGGCGGGGGGGGACGGCTGGGGCCAACGTCCTGACTTTC. Amino acids: CAWRGGTAGANVLTF.

This clone appeared a few times. This chain connects TRBV9 to TRBJ1-1; a weak D match, TRBD1 (6 bases). V was shortened by 7 bases and J by 3 bases, with 16 bases between the two germline ends. The germline CDR1 and CDR2 sequences are SGDLS and YYNGEE. CDR3 length: 14 amino acids. CDR3 DNA: TGTGCCAGCGGGGCTCCCAACAGGGACACTGAAGCTTTCTTT. This encodes CASGAPNRDTEAFF.

The chain carries TRBV19 and TRBJ2-3; D might be TRBD1 (6 bases). In germline, CDR1 is LNHDA, CDR2 SQIVND (reference sequence). The CDR3 totals 14 residues. V shed 7 bases and J shed 3 bases, with 14 bases lying between them. CDR3 amino acids: CASTRLDRTDTQYF. For the CDR3, the DNA is TGTGCCAGTACCCGACTCGACAGGACAGATACGCAGTATTTT.

The genes are TRBV7-9 and TRBJ2-5, with D possibly matching TRBD2 (6 bases). V lost 1 base and J lost 5, with 14 bases in between. Germline CDR1 is SEHNR and CDR2 is FQNEAQ (reference sequence). The CDR3 consists of 15 residues. This CDR3 is CASSLGDLTTETQYF. Here the CDR3 DNA reads TGTGCCAGCAGCTTAGGGGACTTAACGACGGAGACCCAGTACTTC. The full variable domain, with the rest looked up from reference TRBV7-9 and TRBJ2-5, is DTGVSQNPRHKITKRGQNVTFRCDPISEHNRLYWYRQTLGQGPEFLTYFQNEAQLEKSRLLSDRFSAERPKGSFSTLEIQRTEQGDSAMYLCASSLGDLTTETQYFGPGTRLLVL.

The chain links TRBV6-1 to TRBJ2-2; 12 bases agree with TRBD1. With V trimmed by 3 bases and J by 7 bases, 12 bases remained unmatched. The CDR3 contains 18 residues. Germline assignment: CDR1 MNHNS and CDR2 SASEGT. CDR3 region: CASSDLLPGTGGFGELFF. The CDR3 DNA is TGTGCCAGCAGTGATCTCTTACCCGGGACAGGGGGCTTCGGGGAGCTGTTTTTT.

The gene calls are TRBV28 and TRBJ2-1, with 10 bases identical to TRBD1. The length of the CDR3 is 15 residues. Germline assignment: CDR1 MDHEN and CDR2 SYDVKM. V gave up 3 bases and J gave up 8 bases; unmatched junction bases: 7. CDR3 sequence (DNA): TGTGCCAGCAGTTTGTCCGGGACAGGGGTCGATGAGCAGTTCTTC. It encodes CASSLSGTGVDEQFF.

This clone has only one observation. This sequence joins TRBV7-2 and TRBJ2-1, with TRBD2 as a possible D gene (6 bases). The CDR3 has 15 amino acids. Germline V gene data show CDR1 as SGHTA and CDR2 as FQGNSA. The ends were cut back, 3 bases at V and 7 bases at J, with 16 bases in the middle. The CDR3 protein is CASSFGGEGSNEQFF. Here the CDR3 DNA reads TGTGCCAGCAGCTTTGGAGGGGAAGGTAGTAATGAGCAGTTCTTC.

The rearrangement links TRBV5-4 to TRBJ2-5; D remains unclear. Germline-derived CDR1 and CDR2 are SGHNT and YYREEE (reference sequence). Trimming removed 4 bases from V and 2 bases from J, with 12 bases in between. The length of the CDR3 is 14 residues. Here the CDR3 reads CASSPATEQETQYF. CDR3 DNA sequence: TGTGCCAGCAGCCCAGCGACTGAACAAGAGACCCAGTACTTC.